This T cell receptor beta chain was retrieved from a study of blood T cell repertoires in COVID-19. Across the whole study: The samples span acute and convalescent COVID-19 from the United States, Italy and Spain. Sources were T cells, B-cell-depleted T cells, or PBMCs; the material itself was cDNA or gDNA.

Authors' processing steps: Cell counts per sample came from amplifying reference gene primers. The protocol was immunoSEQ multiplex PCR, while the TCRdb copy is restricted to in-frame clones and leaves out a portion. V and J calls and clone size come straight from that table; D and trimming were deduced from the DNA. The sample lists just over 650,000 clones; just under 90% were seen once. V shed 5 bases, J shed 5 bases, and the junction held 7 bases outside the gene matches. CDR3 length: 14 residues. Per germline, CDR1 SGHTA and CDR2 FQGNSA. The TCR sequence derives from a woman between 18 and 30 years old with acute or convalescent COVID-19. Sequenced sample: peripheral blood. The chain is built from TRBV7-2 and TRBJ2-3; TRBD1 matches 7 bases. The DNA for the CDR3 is TGTGCCAGCAGCCAGACAGGGTGGGAAGATACGCAGTATTTT. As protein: CASSQTGWEDTQYF.